The 2 T cell receptor beta chains reported below all come from one sample, sequenced in a study of blood T cell repertoires in COVID-19 (dated by TCRdb to between 2020 and 2021). Library generation was performed with the immunoSEQ multiplex PCR assay. The clones in this table, taken by TCRdb from immuneACCESS, are in-frame only. Not every clone is retained; where verified, under half of the shortfall comes from an unresolved V gene, and the cause of the rest is unknown. For this sample there are around 300,000 clones; 89% appear just once. Of the sample, 1.5% to 2% is held by the ten largest clones. The material sequenced was PBMCs or T cells enriched from blood (not recorded which). These receptors all come from a woman between 40 and 50 years old who had recovered from COVID-19.

This clone was found many times. This chain connects TRBV2 to TRBJ1-2; D is possibly TRBD1 (5 bases). This CDR3 comprises 14 residues. Germline V lookup: CDR1 SNHLY, CDR2 FYNNEI. Trimming removed 3 bases at V and 0 bases at J, with 8 bases between. In DNA form, the CDR3 reads TGTGCCAGCAGTGAGGACAAGCCTAACTATGGCTACACCTTC. It codes for CASSEDKPNYGYTF.

The V and J genes are TRBV29-1 and TRBJ2-2; maybe TRBD2 (6 bases). Germline V CDR1 and CDR2: SQVTM, ANQGSEA. The CDR3 spans 14 residues. Trimming took 7 bases from V and 2 from J, leaving 14 bases between them. CDR3 region: CSAVGGSNTGELFF. In DNA form, the CDR3 reads TGCAGCGCTGTTGGGGGGAGTAACACCGGGGAGCTGTTTTTT.